This T cell receptor beta chain was found in a study of human T cells and chemical hapten exposure. CDR3 length: 13 amino acids. The germline V gene has CDR1 SQVTM and CDR2 ANQGSEA. The J segment lost 4 bases and the V segment lost 7 bases, leaving 6 bases of the junction unmatched. The time point was: patch test 1, 2 weeks after DPC sensitization. Treatment here: therapeutic diphenylcyclopropenone sensitization with weekly scalp DPC. Patches went on only after blood had been drawn each time. A word on this clonotype: The target antigen is unknown.

For the library, individual cDNA molecules each received unique molecular identifiers. TCRdb re-called the RACE reads with MiXCR, one entry per CDR3 protein. The sample lists 100,000 to 150,000 distinct CDR3 sequences, roughly 15% occurring once. Study conclusions and caveats: Versus controls, significantly more large CDR3 similarity clusters arose from expanded TCRs. Sensitizing with DPC caused no change in TCRs above 1 in 1000 frequency.

The receptor's source is a man aged 18-30 years with alopecia areata. Some clones in this sample may be carry-over from other donors' samples. This material consisted of whole blood, taken in connection with sensitization to the hapten diphenylcyclopropenone (DPC). The genes are TRBV29-1 and TRBJ1-3, with 8 bases identical to TRBD1. CDR3 DNA: TGCAGCGCCCAGGGGGCGCCGGGAAACACCATATATTTT. Its translation: CSAQGAPGNTIYF. Full variable domain (remainder filled in from reference TRBV29-1 and TRBJ1-3): SAVISQKPSRDICQRGTSLTIQCQVDSQVTMMFWYRQQPGQSLTLIATANQGSEATYESGFVIDKFPISRPNLTFSTLTVSNMSPEDSSIYLCSAQGAPGNTIYFGEGSWLTVV.